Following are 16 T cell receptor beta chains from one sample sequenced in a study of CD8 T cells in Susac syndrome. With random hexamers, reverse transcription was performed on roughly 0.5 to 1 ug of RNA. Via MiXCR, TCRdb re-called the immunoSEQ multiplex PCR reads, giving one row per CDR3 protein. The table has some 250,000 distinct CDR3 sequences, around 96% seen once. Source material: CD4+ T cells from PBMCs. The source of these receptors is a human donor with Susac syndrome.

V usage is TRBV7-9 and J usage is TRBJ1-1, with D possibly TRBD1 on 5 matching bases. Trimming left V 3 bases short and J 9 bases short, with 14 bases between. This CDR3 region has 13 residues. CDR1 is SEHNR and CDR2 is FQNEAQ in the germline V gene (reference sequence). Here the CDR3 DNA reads TGTGCCAGCAGCTTCCACGGGGAGGGGAAAGCTTTCTTT. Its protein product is CASSFHGEGKAFF.

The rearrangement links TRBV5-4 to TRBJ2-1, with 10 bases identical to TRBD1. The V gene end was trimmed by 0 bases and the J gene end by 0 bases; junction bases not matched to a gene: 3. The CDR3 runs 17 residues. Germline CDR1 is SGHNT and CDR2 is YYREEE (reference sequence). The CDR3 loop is CASSLAWTGGSYNEQFF. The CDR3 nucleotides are TGTGCCAGCAGCTTGGCCTGGACAGGGGGCTCCTACAATGAGCAGTTCTTC.

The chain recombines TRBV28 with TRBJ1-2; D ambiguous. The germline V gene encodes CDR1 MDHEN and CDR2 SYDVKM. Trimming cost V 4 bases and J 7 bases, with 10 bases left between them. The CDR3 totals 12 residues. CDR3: CASSSKVGGYTF. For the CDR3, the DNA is TGTGCCAGCAGTTCCAAGGTCGGTGGCTACACCTTC.

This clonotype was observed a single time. The CDR3 region is CASSELHRANTEAFF. The CDR3 DNA sequence: TGTGCCAGCAGTGAATTACATCGGGCGAACACTGAAGCTTTCTTT. The chain has TRBV25-1 and TRBJ1-1; D ambiguous. This CDR3 is built from 15 residues. V was clipped by 1 base and J by 1 base, with 10 bases between them. Germline V gives CDR1 MGHDK, CDR2 SYGVNS.

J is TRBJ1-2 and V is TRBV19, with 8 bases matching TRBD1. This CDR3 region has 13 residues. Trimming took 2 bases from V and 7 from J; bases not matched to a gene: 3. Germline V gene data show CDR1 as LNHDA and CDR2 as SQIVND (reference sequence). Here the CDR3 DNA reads TGTGCCAGTAGTATAACGACAGGGGTTGGCTACACCTTC. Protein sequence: CASSITTGVGYTF.

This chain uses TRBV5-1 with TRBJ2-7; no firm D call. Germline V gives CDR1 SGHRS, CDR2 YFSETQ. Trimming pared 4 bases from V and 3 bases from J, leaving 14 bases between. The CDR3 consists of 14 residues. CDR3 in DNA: TGCGCCAGCAGCCTCGACAACCCGCTCTACGAGCAGTACTTC. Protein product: CASSLDNPLYEQYF.

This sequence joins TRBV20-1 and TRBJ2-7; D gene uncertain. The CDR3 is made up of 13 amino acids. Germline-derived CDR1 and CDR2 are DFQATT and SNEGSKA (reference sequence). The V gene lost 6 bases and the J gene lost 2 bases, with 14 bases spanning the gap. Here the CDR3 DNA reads TGCAGTGCCCATAACCGGCGGACCTACGAGCAGTACTTC. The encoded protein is CSAHNRRTYEQYF.

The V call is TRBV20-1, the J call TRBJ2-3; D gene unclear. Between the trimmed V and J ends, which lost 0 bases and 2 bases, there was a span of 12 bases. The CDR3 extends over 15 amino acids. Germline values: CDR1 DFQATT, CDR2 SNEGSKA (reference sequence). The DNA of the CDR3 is TGCAGTGCTAGAGATCTGGCCTCAGTCACAGATACGCAGTATTTT. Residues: CSARDLASVTDTQYF.

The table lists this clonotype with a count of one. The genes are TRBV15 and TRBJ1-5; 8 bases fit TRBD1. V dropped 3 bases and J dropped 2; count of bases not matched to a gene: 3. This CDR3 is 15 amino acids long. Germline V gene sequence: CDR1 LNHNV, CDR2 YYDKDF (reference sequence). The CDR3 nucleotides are TGTGCCACCAGCAGGCCGGGACAGGGCAATCAGCCCCAGCATTTT. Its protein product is CATSRPGQGNQPQHF.

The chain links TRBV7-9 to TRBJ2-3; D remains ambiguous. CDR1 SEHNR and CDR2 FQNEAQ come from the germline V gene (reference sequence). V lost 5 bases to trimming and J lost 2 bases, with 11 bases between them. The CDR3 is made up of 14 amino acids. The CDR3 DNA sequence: TGTGCCAGCAGCCCCTTCTCCCCCACAGATACGCAGTATTTT. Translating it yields CASSPFSPTDTQYF.

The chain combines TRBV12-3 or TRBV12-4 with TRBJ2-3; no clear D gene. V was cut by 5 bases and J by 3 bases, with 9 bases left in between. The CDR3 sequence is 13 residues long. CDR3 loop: CASSRVVTDTQYF. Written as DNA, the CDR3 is TGTGCCAGCAGTAGGGTCGTGACAGATACGCAGTATTTT.

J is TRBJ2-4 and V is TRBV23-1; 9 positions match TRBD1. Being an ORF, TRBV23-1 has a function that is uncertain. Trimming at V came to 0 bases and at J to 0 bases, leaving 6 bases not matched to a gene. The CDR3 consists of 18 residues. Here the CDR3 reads CASSQSVRDRVAKNIQYF. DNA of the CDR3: TGCGCCAGCAGTCAATCGGTTCGGGACAGGGTAGCCAAAAACATTCAGTACTTC.

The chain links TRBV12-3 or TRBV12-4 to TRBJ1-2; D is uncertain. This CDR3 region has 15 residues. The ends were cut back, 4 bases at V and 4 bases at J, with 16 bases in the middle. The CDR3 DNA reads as TGTGCCAGCAGTTCAAGTCGGCAGGTCGTCTATGGCTACACCTTC. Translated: CASSSSRQVVYGYTF.

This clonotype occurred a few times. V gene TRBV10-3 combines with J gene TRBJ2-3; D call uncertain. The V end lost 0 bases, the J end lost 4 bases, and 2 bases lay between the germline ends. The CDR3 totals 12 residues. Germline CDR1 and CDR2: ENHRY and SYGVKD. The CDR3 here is CAISESADTQYF. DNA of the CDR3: TGTGCCATCAGTGAGTCTGCAGATACGCAGTATTTT.

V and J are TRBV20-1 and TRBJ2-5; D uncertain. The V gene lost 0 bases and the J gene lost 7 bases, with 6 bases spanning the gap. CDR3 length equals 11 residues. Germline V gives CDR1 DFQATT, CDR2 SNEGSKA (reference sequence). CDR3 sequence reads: CSARDRVTQYF. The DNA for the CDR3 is TGCAGTGCTAGAGATAGGGTGACCCAGTACTTC.

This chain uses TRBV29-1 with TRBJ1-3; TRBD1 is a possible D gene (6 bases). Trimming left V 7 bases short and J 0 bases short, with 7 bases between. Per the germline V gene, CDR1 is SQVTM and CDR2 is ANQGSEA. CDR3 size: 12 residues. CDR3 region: CSGQVSGNTIYF. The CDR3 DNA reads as TGCAGCGGACAGGTCTCTGGAAACACCATATATTTT.